Shown below are 20 T cell receptor beta chains from a single sample sequenced in a study of Graves' ophthalmopathy and Graves' hyperthyroidism. As the template, RNA transcripts were used to amplify TCR beta CDR3 regions. RT-PCR was first run with HTBI primers, then multiplex PCR in a second round. MiXCR was run by TCRdb on the multiplex PCR reads, yielding one entry per CDR3 protein. Among 350,000 to 450,000 distinct CDR3 sequences, around 17% were seen once, and the ten largest hold around 1.4%. Sequences were obtained from peripheral blood. The receptor source for this set is a young woman with Graves' ophthalmopathy.

This clonotype was observed a handful of times. This sequence joins TRBV5-1 and TRBJ2-2; TRBD2 aligns across 9 bases. Looked up from germline, CDR1 is SGHRS and CDR2 is YFSETQ. The CDR3 is made up of 16 amino acids. Trimming removed 3 bases from V and 5 bases from J; junction bases left unmatched: 8. The CDR3 spells CASSSVLAGGTGELFF. CDR3 sequence (DNA): TGCGCCAGCAGCTCCGTACTAGCGGGTGGTACCGGGGAGCTGTTTTTT.

This clonotype has ten or more counts. In DNA form, the CDR3 reads TGTGCCAGCAGTTACTCGAAACGGCCAGGGGCGCTTGGGGCCAACGTCCTGACTTTC. Translation gives CASSYSKRPGALGANVLTF. The V and J genes are TRBV6-2 or TRBV6-3 and TRBJ2-6, with D perhaps TRBD1 (6 bases). This CDR3 has 19 residues. V was trimmed by 0 bases and J by 3 bases, leaving 18 bases between them. The germline gives CDR1 MNHEY, CDR2 SVGEGT.

V gene TRBV28 combines with J gene TRBJ2-7; TRBD2 matches at 9 bases. Germline V gene sequence: CDR1 MDHEN, CDR2 SYDVKM. V was clipped by 7 bases and J by 5 bases; unmatched bases: 9. The CDR3 spans 14 residues. CDR3 sequence: CASIQREAPHEQYF. CDR3 DNA: TGTGCCAGCATCCAGCGGGAGGCCCCCCACGAGCAGTACTTC.

This clonotype was detected many times. This chain uses TRBV24-1 with TRBJ1-1; D is ambiguous. This CDR3 is built from 14 residues. Trimming pared 4 bases from V and 4 bases from J, leaving 12 bases between. The germline CDR1 and CDR2 sequences are KGHDR and SFDVKD. In DNA form, the CDR3 reads TGTGCCACCAGTGACCATAACCGGGCCACTGAAGCTTTCTTT. The encoded protein is CATSDHNRATEAFF.

At least ten counts were recorded for this clonotype. The V and J genes are TRBV15 and TRBJ1-3, with D perhaps matching TRBD1 (6 bases). The CDR3 consists of 14 residues. Trimming left V 5 bases short and J 9 bases short, with 17 bases between. CDR1 LNHNV and CDR2 YYDKDF come from the germline V gene (reference sequence). This CDR3 is CATSGTGLEGTIYF. The CDR3 DNA sequence: TGTGCCACCAGCGGAACAGGGCTGGAGGGCACCATATATTTT.

There are many counts of this clonotype. This sequence joins TRBV12-3 or TRBV12-4 and TRBJ2-7, with 11 bases matching TRBD2. J was trimmed by 5 bases and V by 5 bases; bases with no gene match: 8. CDR3 size: 15 residues. The CDR3: CASSKTSGSVHEQYF. The CDR3 DNA is TGTGCCAGCAGTAAAACTAGCGGGAGCGTCCACGAGCAGTACTTC.

This clonotype was detected many times. V usage is TRBV7-2 and J usage is TRBJ1-2, with D possibly matching TRBD1 (5 bases). CDR1 SGHTA and CDR2 FQGNSA come from the germline V gene. CDR3 length equals 19 residues. Trimming shortened V by 4 bases and J by 8 bases, and 32 bases separated the two germline ends. CDR3 in DNA: TGTGCCAGCAGCTCCAATAGGGGTGTGGGGTCTACAAAGAGTGAGGGCTACACCTTC. Protein sequence: CASSSNRGVGSTKSEGYTF.

This clonotype was seen repeatedly, ten times or more. The rearrangement links TRBV28 to TRBJ1-5; D ambiguous. The CDR3 is 17 residues long. V was cut by 2 bases and J by 0 bases, with 14 bases left in between. Germline V CDR1 and CDR2: MDHEN, SYDVKM. The CDR3 region is CASSLITAKDSNQPQHF. Written as DNA, the CDR3 is TGTGCCAGCAGTTTAATAACAGCCAAAGATAGCAATCAGCCCCAGCATTTT. Using reference TRBV28 and TRBJ1-5 for the parts outside the CDR3, the full variable domain is DVKVTQSSRYLVKRTGEKVFLECVQDMDHENMFWYRQDPGLGLRLIYFSYDVKMKEKGDIPEGYSVSREKKERFSLILESASTNQTSMYLCASSLITAKDSNQPQHFGDGTRLSIL.

This clonotype was recorded at least ten times. A much larger clone is a single base away; this may be a read error. The chain links TRBV6-2 or TRBV6-3 to TRBJ1-5, with D tentatively TRBD1 (5 bases). The V gene lost 7 bases and the J gene lost 2 bases, with 18 bases spanning the gap. The CDR3 runs to 16 residues. Germline CDR1 is MNHEY and CDR2 is SVGEGT. The CDR3 bases are TGTGCCAGCACCTCCCTCCGGGGCATTCGCAATCAGCCCCAGCATTTT. Translation gives CASTSLRGIRNQPQHF.

This chain uses TRBV27 with TRBJ1-5; TRBD1 agrees at 8 bases. The V gene end was trimmed by 3 bases and the J gene end by 7 bases; junction bases not matched to a gene: 5. Germline loops: CDR1 MNHEY, CDR2 SMNVEV (reference sequence). The CDR3 spans 14 residues. CDR3 DNA: TGTGCCAGCAGTTTCCGACAGGGGTGGCAGCCCCAGCATTTT. Translation: CASSFRQGWQPQHF.

This chain connects TRBV6-2 or TRBV6-3 to TRBJ1-5; D is ambiguous. The CDR3 sequence is 15 residues long. CDR1 is MNHEY, CDR2 SVGEGT, per germline. V was pared by 2 bases and J by 5 bases, with 13 bases between. The CDR3: CASSYVLDGYQPQHF. The CDR3 DNA follows: TGTGCCAGCAGTTACGTACTGGATGGGTATCAGCCCCAGCATTTT.

This clonotype was observed many times. This sequence joins TRBV12-3 or TRBV12-4 and TRBJ1-1; D is uncertain. The CDR3 has 15 amino acids. Trimming cost V 3 bases and J 4 bases, with 15 bases left between them. The CDR3 nucleotides are TGTGCCAGCAGTTTCCCGGGAGGGAAAGGCACTGAAGCTTTCTTT. Its protein is CASSFPGGKGTEAFF.

The CDR3 loop is CAWSIREASPLHF. The CDR3 DNA reads as TGTGCCTGGAGTATTCGGGAGGCTTCACCCCTCCACTTT. V gene TRBV30 combines with J gene TRBJ1-6; D ambiguous. In germline, CDR1 is GTSNPN, CDR2 SVGIG (reference sequence). The V end lost 2 bases, the J end lost 9 bases, and 11 bases lay between the germline ends. This CDR3 region has 13 residues.

The chain links TRBV4-2 to TRBJ2-7; 9 nucleotides agree with TRBD2. Germline loops: CDR1 LGHNA, CDR2 YNFKEQ. The CDR3 totals 17 residues. The V and J ends lost 1 base and 1 base, in that order; junction bases with no gene match: 8. CDR3 sequence (DNA): TGTGCCAGCAGCCAAGGGGGGCTAGCGGGAAGATCCTACGAGCAGTACTTC. It translates to CASSQGGLAGRSYEQYF.

This clonotype was observed many times. CDR3 sequence (DNA): TGTGCCAGCAGAGAGGCCAGGGTTATAAACTATGGCTACACCTTC. This translates into CASREARVINYGYTF. The chain combines TRBV7-9 with TRBJ1-2, with D tentatively TRBD1 (5 bases). V was cut by 6 bases and J by 2 bases, with 16 bases left in between. Germline V lookup: CDR1 SEHNR, CDR2 FQNEAQ (reference sequence). The CDR3 sequence is 15 residues long.

In this sample, this clonotype turned up many times. The chain has TRBV12-3 or TRBV12-4 and TRBJ2-2, with D perhaps TRBD2 (5 bases). This CDR3 comprises 14 residues. V gave up 0 bases and J gave up 7 bases, with 9 bases separating them. CDR3 in DNA: TGTGCCAGCAGTTTAGCGGGAGCGAGCGGGGAGCTGTTTTTT. Translating it yields CASSLAGASGELFF.

Many counts were recorded for this clonotype. The chain has TRBV28 and TRBJ2-4; D unclear. The CDR3 extends over 12 amino acids. The germline V gene has CDR1 MDHEN and CDR2 SYDVKM. V was clipped by 6 bases and J by 6 bases, with 9 bases between them. CDR3 nucleotide sequence: TGTGCCAGCAGGGAAGACTTAAACATTCAGTACTTC. It encodes CASREDLNIQYF.

This clonotype was recorded many times. The chain links TRBV6-5 to TRBJ2-5; 11 bases are shared with TRBD1. This CDR3 has 17 residues. The V gene's germline CDR1 is MNHEY and CDR2 SVGAGI. The V gene end was trimmed by 5 bases and the J gene end by 4 bases; junction bases not matched to a gene: 12. The CDR3 here is CASSLPRTGGLGETQYF. The CDR3 DNA reads TGTGCCAGCAGTCTCCCAAGGACAGGGGGCTTGGGAGAGACCCAGTACTTC.

This clonotype came up many times. This chain joins TRBV4-2 and TRBJ2-2; TRBD1 matches 9 bases. The CDR3 runs to 16 residues. The V gene end was trimmed by 2 bases and the J gene end by 1 base; junction bases not matched to a gene: 2. In germline, CDR1 is LGHNA, CDR2 YNFKEQ. The CDR3 coding sequence is TGTGCCAGCAGCCAATCGACAGGGGGGAACACCGGGGAGCTGTTTTTT. It encodes CASSQSTGGNTGELFF.

This clonotype was picked up a small number of times. The rearrangement uses TRBV6-1 and TRBJ1-5; a possible D gene is TRBD1 (6 bases). Deletions cut 1 base from V and 6 bases from J, with 13 bases between. This CDR3 is 15 amino acids long. Germline V CDR1 and CDR2: MNHNS, SASEGT. The CDR3 DNA reads TGTGCCAGCAGTGAAGGGGGCAGGGGACTTCAGCCCCAGCATTTT. The encoded protein is CASSEGGRGLQPQHF.